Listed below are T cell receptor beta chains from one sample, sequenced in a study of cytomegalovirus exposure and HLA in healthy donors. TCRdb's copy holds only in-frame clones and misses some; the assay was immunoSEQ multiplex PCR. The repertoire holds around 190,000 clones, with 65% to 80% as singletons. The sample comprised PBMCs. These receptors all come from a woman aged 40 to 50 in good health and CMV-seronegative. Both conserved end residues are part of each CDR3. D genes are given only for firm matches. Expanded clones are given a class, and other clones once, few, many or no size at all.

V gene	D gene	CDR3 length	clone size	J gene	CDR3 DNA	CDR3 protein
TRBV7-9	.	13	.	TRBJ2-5	TGTGCCAGCAGCTTAGGACTAGGGGAGACCCAGTACTTC	CASSLGLGETQYF
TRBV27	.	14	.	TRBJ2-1	TGTGCCAGCACCCCGATTCGGGGGATGAATGAGCAGTTCTTC	CASTPIRGMNEQFF
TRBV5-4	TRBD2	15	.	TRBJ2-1	TGTGCCAGCAGCCAGTCGGGGCGGGGGATAAATGAGCAGTTCTTC	CASSQSGRGINEQFF
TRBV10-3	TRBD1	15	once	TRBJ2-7	TGTGCCATCAGTGACGACAGGGTGGGGATCTACGAGCAGTACTTC	CAISDDRVGIYEQYF
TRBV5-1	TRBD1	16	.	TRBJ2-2	TGCGCCAGCAGCCTGGATGAGGGGGCGCGCACCGGGGAGCTGTTTTTT	CASSLDEGARTGELFF
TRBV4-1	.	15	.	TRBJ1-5	TGCGCCAGCAGCCAAGATCTACTTCTCAATCAGCCCCAGCATTTT	CASSQDLLLNQPQHF
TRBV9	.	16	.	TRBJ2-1	TGTGCCAGCAGCGTAGCGTTGGGGGCTATCGACAATGAGCAGTTCTTC	CASSVALGAIDNEQFF
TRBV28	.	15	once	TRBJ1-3	TGTGCCAGCAGTTTAGCAGGGATCGGAGGAAACACCATATATTTT	CASSLAGIGGNTIYF
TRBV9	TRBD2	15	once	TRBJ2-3	TGTGCCAGCAGCGTTAGCGGGAGGGGGGCAGATACGCAGTATTTT	CASSVSGRGADTQYF
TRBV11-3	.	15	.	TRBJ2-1	TGTGCCAGCAGCCGGGGTAGCGGCCCCTACAATGAGCAGTTCTTC	CASSRGSGPYNEQFF
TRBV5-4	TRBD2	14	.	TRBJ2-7	TGTGCCAGCGGAGGAAGCGGGAGGGGCCCCGAGCAGTACTTC	CASGGSGRGPEQYF
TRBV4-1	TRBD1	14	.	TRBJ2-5	TGCGCCAGCAGCAAAGGGGACAGTCAAGAGACCCAGTACTTC	CASSKGDSQETQYF
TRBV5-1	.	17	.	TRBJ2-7	TGCGCCAGCAGCTTGGCCGCGGCCGGGACTCTTGGGGACGAGCAGTACTTC	CASSLAAAGTLGDEQYF
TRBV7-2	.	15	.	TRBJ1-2	TGTGCCAGCAGCTTAGGAGGACAGCATAACTATGGCTACACCTTC	CASSLGGQHNYGYTF
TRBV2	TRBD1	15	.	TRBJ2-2	TGTGCCAGCAGCCGCGCCGGGACAGACGCCGGGGAGCTGTTTTTT	CASSRAGTDAGELFF
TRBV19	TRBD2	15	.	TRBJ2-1	TGTGCCAGTAGCCAAAAGCGGGGGGCCTACAATGAGCAGTTCTTC	CASSQKRGAYNEQFF
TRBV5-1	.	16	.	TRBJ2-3	TGCGCCAGCAGCTTGGACGGTTCAGCGCGCACAGATACGCAGTATTTT	CASSLDGSARTDTQYF
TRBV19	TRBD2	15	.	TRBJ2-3	TGTGCCAGTAGTACTAGCGGGAGTCGGACAGATACGCAGTATTTT	CASSTSGSRTDTQYF
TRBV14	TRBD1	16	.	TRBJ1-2	TGTGCCAGCAGCCAAGGAAACAGGGGGAGAAGCTATGGCTACACCTTC	CASSQGNRGRSYGYTF